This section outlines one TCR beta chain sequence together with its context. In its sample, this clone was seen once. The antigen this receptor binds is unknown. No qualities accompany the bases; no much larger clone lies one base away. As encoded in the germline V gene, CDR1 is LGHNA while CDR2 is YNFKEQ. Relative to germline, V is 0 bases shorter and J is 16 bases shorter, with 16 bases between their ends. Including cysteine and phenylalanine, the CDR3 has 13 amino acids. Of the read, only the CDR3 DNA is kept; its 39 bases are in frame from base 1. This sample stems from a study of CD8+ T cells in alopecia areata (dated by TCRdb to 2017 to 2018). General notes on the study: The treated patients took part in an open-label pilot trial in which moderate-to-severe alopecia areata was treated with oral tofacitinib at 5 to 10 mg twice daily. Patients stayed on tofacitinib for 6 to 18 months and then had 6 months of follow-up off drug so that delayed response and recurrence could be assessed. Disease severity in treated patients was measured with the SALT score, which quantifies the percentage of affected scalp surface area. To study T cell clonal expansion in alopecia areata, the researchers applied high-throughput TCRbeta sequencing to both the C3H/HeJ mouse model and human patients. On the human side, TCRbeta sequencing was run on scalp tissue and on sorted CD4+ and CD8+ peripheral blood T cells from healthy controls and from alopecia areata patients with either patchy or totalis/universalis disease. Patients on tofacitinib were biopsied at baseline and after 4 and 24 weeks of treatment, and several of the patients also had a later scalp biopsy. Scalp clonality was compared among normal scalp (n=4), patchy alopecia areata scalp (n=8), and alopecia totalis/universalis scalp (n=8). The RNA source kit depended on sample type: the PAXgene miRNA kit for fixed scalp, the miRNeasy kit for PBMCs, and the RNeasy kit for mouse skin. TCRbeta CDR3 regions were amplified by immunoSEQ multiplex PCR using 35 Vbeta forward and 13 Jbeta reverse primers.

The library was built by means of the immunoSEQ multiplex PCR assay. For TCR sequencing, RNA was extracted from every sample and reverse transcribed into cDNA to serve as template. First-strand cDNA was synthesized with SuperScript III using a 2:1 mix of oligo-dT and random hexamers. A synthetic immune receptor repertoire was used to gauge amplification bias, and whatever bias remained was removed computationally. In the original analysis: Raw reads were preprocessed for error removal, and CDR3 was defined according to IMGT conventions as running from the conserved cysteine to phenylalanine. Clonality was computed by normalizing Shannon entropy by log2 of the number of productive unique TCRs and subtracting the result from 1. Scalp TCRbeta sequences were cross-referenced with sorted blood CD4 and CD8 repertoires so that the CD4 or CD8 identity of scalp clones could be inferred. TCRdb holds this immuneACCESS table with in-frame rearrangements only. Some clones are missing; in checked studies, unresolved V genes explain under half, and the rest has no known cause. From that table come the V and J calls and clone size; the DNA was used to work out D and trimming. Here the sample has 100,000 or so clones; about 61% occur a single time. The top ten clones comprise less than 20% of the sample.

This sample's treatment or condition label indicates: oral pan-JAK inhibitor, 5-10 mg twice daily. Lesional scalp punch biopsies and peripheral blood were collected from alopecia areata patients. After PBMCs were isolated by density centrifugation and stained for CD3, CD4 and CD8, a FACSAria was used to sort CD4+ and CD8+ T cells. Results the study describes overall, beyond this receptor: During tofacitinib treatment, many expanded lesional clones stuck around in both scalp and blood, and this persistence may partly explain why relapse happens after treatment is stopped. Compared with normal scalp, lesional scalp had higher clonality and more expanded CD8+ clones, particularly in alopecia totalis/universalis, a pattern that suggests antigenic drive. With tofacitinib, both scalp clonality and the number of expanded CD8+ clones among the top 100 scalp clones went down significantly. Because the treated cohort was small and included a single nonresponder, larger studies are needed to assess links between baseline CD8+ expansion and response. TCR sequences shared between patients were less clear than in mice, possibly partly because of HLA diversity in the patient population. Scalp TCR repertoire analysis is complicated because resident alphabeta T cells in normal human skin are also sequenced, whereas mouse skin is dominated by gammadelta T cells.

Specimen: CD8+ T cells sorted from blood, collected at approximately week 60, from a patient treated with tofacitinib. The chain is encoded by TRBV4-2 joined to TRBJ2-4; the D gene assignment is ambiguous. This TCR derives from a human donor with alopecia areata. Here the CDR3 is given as CASSQEFGHPHYF. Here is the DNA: TGTGCCAGCAGCCAAGAGTTTGGCCACCCCCACTACTTC.